The next 2 T cell receptor beta chains were all read from a single sample in a study of blood T cell repertoires in COVID-19. Produced via immunoSEQ multiplex PCR; TCRdb's table is partial and in-frame only. The sample holds about 140,000 clones; over 70% are singletons and the top ten take about 10%. Sequenced sample: peripheral blood. These receptors all stem from a man in his 60s with active or convalescent COVID-19.

The chain joins TRBV14 to TRBJ1-2; no definite D call. The length of the CDR3 is 14 residues. V was pared by 0 bases and J by 4 bases, with 9 bases between. The germline V gene has CDR1 SGHDN and CDR2 FVKESK. The CDR3, as DNA: TGTGCCAGCAGCCAAGAGCGAATTCTCTATGGCTACACCTTC. Translation: CASSQERILYGYTF.

The chain links TRBV18 to TRBJ2-2; the D gene is possibly TRBD2 (6 bases). The CDR3 covers 17 residues. The ends were cut back, 1 base at V and 3 bases at J, with 15 bases in the middle. Germline assignment: CDR1 KGHSH and CDR2 LQKENI. CDR3 residues: CASSPRRLGGDTGELFF. The CDR3 DNA is TGTGCCAGCTCACCACGTCGCCTTGGAGGGGACACCGGGGAGCTGTTTTTT.